This is a list of T cell receptor beta chains from one sample in a study of cytomegalovirus exposure and HLA in healthy donors. Some clones are missing from TCRdb's copy, which holds only in-frame ones; the method was immunoSEQ multiplex PCR. The data show about 200,000 clones, over 65% seen once. Input material: PBMCs. These receptors originate from a woman in her twenties or thirties in good health and CMV-seronegative. CDR3s include the opening cysteine and the closing phenylalanine or tryptophan. The order of the fields is clone size, V gene, J gene, D gene, CDR3 DNA, CDR3 protein. D genes are given only for firm matches. Rows may omit the clone size; those that give it use once, few, many or a size class.

abundance: NA
v_gene: TRBV30
j_gene: TRBJ2-5
d_gene: TRBD1
CDR3nt: TGTGCCTGGAGTGGCCGGGACAGGAGCTTTTTATGGCAGTACTTC
CDR3aa: CAWSGRDRSFLWQYF

abundance: NA
v_gene: TRBV5-8
j_gene: TRBJ2-5
d_gene: NA
CDR3nt: TGTGCCAGCAGCCCCAGAATACAAGAGACCCAGTACTTC
CDR3aa: CASSPRIQETQYF

abundance: NA
v_gene: TRBV5-5
j_gene: TRBJ1-4
d_gene: NA
CDR3nt: TGTGCCAGCAGTCGTCGGGAGGGACCGGAAAGACTGTTTTTT
CDR3aa: CASSRREGPERLFF

abundance: NA
v_gene: TRBV4-2
j_gene: TRBJ2-7
d_gene: TRBD1
CDR3nt: TGTGCCAGCAGCCAATTCGACAGGGCAGGGGCCGAGCAGTACTTC
CDR3aa: CASSQFDRAGAEQYF

abundance: NA
v_gene: TRBV6-1
j_gene: TRBJ2-2
d_gene: NA
CDR3nt: TGTGCCAGCACCCCGGGGGGCAACACCGGGGAGCTGTTTTTT
CDR3aa: CASTPGGNTGELFF

abundance: few
v_gene: TRBV10-3
j_gene: TRBJ1-1
d_gene: NA
CDR3nt: TGTGCCATCAGGGAACTGGGGGGAAGTTTGACTGAAGCTTTCTTT
CDR3aa: CAIRELGGSLTEAFF

abundance: NA
v_gene: TRBV7-7
j_gene: TRBJ2-1
d_gene: TRBD2
CDR3nt: TGTGCCAGCAGCTTAGCCAAGGGACTAGCTCGGAACAATGAGCAGTTCTTC
CDR3aa: CASSLAKGLARNNEQFF

abundance: NA
v_gene: TRBV7-2
j_gene: TRBJ2-2
d_gene: NA
CDR3nt: TGTGCCAGCAGCTTACTCTTCTCGGGAGAAAATGCCGGGGAGCTGTTTTTT
CDR3aa: CASSLLFSGENAGELFF

abundance: few
v_gene: TRBV2
j_gene: TRBJ2-7
d_gene: NA
CDR3nt: TGTGCCAGCAGTGTGACATCCTACGAGCAGTACTTC
CDR3aa: CASSVTSYEQYF

abundance: NA
v_gene: TRBV2
j_gene: TRBJ2-6
d_gene: NA
CDR3nt: TGTGCCACTACCGACTCATCTGGGGCCAACGTCCTGACTTTC
CDR3aa: CATTDSSGANVLTF

abundance: once
v_gene: TRBV15
j_gene: TRBJ1-1
d_gene: NA
CDR3nt: TGTGCCACCAGTTTGGGGCTGACGAACACTGAAGCTTTCTTT
CDR3aa: CATSLGLTNTEAFF

abundance: NA
v_gene: TRBV2
j_gene: TRBJ1-5
d_gene: NA
CDR3nt: TGTGCCAGCAGAAGGACAGTTACTAACCAGCCCCAGCATTTT
CDR3aa: CASRRTVTNQPQHF

abundance: NA
v_gene: TRBV12-5
j_gene: TRBJ2-1
d_gene: TRBD2
CDR3nt: TGTGCTAGTGGTTTGTCGGAGCTAGCGGGAGTTCCCGGGGAGCAGTTCTTC
CDR3aa: CASGLSELAGVPGEQFF

abundance: NA
v_gene: TRBV6-5
j_gene: TRBJ2-7
d_gene: NA
CDR3nt: TGTGCCAGCAGGGGGGGGCCCAACTCTCCCTACGAGCAGTACTTC
CDR3aa: CASRGGPNSPYEQYF

abundance: few
v_gene: TRBV4-1
j_gene: TRBJ2-1
d_gene: TRBD1
CDR3nt: TGCGCCAGCAGCCAAGGGCCGGGACAGGGGGTCCAGGAGCAGTTCTTC
CDR3aa: CASSQGPGQGVQEQFF

abundance: NA
v_gene: TRBV18
j_gene: TRBJ2-5
d_gene: NA
CDR3nt: TGTGCCAGCTCACCATCTACAGGGCTTGGGTACCAAGAGACCCAGTACTTC
CDR3aa: CASSPSTGLGYQETQYF

abundance: NA
v_gene: TRBV27
j_gene: TRBJ1-5
d_gene: NA
CDR3nt: TGTGCCAGCAGTTTAGGAGGTCATAGCAATCAGCCCCAGCATTTT
CDR3aa: CASSLGGHSNQPQHF

abundance: NA
v_gene: TRBV7-3
j_gene: TRBJ1-1
d_gene: NA
CDR3nt: TGTGCCAGCAGCTTAACAGTCGTAGACAGGGAAGCTTTCTTT
CDR3aa: CASSLTVVDREAFF

abundance: NA
v_gene: TRBV6-1
j_gene: TRBJ2-7
d_gene: TRBD1
CDR3nt: TGTGCCAGCCTTTGGTGGGACAGAGCCTACGAGCAGTACTTC
CDR3aa: CASLWWDRAYEQYF

abundance: NA
v_gene: TRBV19
j_gene: TRBJ2-2
d_gene: NA
CDR3nt: TGTGCCAGTATTTCAGGGTCGAACACCGGGGAGCTGTTTTTT
CDR3aa: CASISGSNTGELFF

abundance: NA
v_gene: TRBV6-5
j_gene: TRBJ1-2
d_gene: NA
CDR3nt: TGTGCCAGCAGGGAAGGGGAATACTATGGCTACACCTTC
CDR3aa: CASREGEYYGYTF

abundance: NA
v_gene: TRBV6-5
j_gene: TRBJ2-7
d_gene: TRBD1
CDR3nt: TGTGCCAGCAGGAAGACAGGGGGCTCCTACGAGCAGTACTTC
CDR3aa: CASRKTGGSYEQYF

abundance: NA
v_gene: TRBV7-9
j_gene: TRBJ2-3
d_gene: NA
CDR3nt: TGTGCCAGCAGCTTAGGCGGTGCTAGCACAGATACGCAGTATTTT
CDR3aa: CASSLGGASTDTQYF

abundance: NA
v_gene: TRBV7-2
j_gene: TRBJ1-2
d_gene: TRBD1
CDR3nt: TGTGCCAGCAGCTCGCTACAGGGGATCTATGGCTACACCTTC
CDR3aa: CASSSLQGIYGYTF

abundance: NA
v_gene: TRBV27
j_gene: TRBJ2-1
d_gene: NA
CDR3nt: TGTGCCAGCAGTCTTTTTCGGGAGCGCAATGAGCAGTTCTTC
CDR3aa: CASSLFRERNEQFF

abundance: NA
v_gene: TRBV27
j_gene: TRBJ1-4
d_gene: NA
CDR3nt: TGTGCCAGCAGAGGGGCCGGAAAACTGTTTTTT
CDR3aa: CASRGAGKLFF

abundance: NA
v_gene: TRBV25-1
j_gene: TRBJ1-1
d_gene: TRBD1
CDR3nt: TGTGCCAGCAGTGAATCAACTCAGGGGGCAGAGAACACTGAAGCTTTCTTT
CDR3aa: CASSESTQGAENTEAFF

abundance: NA
v_gene: TRBV13
j_gene: TRBJ2-1
d_gene: TRBD1
CDR3nt: TGTGCCAGCAGCTCATTAGGGACAGGAAACAATGAGCAGTTCTTC
CDR3aa: CASSSLGTGNNEQFF

abundance: NA
v_gene: TRBV30
j_gene: TRBJ2-3
d_gene: TRBD2
CDR3nt: TGTGCCTGGAGTGTACGGACTAGCGGGACTAGCACAGATACGCAGTATTTT
CDR3aa: CAWSVRTSGTSTDTQYF

abundance: NA
v_gene: TRBV5-6
j_gene: TRBJ1-1
d_gene: NA
CDR3nt: TGTGCCAGCAGTTCGGACATTGAAGCTTTCTTT
CDR3aa: CASSSDIEAFF

abundance: few
v_gene: TRBV4-1
j_gene: TRBJ2-7
d_gene: TRBD2
CDR3nt: TGCGCCAGCAGCCCTTCGGGACTAGCGAATACCTACGAGCAGTACTTC
CDR3aa: CASSPSGLANTYEQYF

abundance: NA
v_gene: TRBV7-9
j_gene: TRBJ2-7
d_gene: NA
CDR3nt: TGTGCCAGCAGCTTTACAGGAACCTACGAGCAGTACTTC
CDR3aa: CASSFTGTYEQYF

abundance: once
v_gene: TRBV13
j_gene: TRBJ1-6
d_gene: NA
CDR3nt: TGTGCCAGCAGCTTAGCCCGGACGGGGAATTCACCCCTCCACTTT
CDR3aa: CASSLARTGNSPLHF

abundance: few
v_gene: TRBV5-6
j_gene: TRBJ1-6
d_gene: NA
CDR3nt: TGTGCCAGCAAAATCAGGGGTAATTCACCCCTCCACTTT
CDR3aa: CASKIRGNSPLHF

abundance: NA
v_gene: TRBV20-1
j_gene: TRBJ1-1
d_gene: NA
CDR3nt: TGCAGTGCTAGACAGGCAGTTGAAGCTTTCTTT
CDR3aa: CSARQAVEAFF

abundance: NA
v_gene: TRBV5-1
j_gene: TRBJ2-7
d_gene: NA
CDR3nt: TGCGCCAGCAGCTTGAACTATCAACCCGGGACACCCTACGAGCAGTACTTC
CDR3aa: CASSLNYQPGTPYEQYF

abundance: many
v_gene: TRBV7-6
j_gene: TRBJ2-3
d_gene: NA
CDR3nt: TGTGCCAGCAGCTCGTTGCCGGCAGATACGCAGTATTTT
CDR3aa: CASSSLPADTQYF